These 22 T cell receptor beta chains were all obtained from the same sample, sequenced in a study of shared clonotypes between healthy human individuals. The protocol was immunoSEQ multiplex PCR, while the TCRdb copy is restricted to in-frame clones and leaves out a portion. The data contain about 490,000 clones, about 85% of them singletons. Sample: PBMCs. Receptors originate from a woman aged 40-49 years in good health. Some clones in this sample may be carry-over from other donors' samples.

Note on this clone: At the DNA level, this CDR3 is encoded by other sequences in the same sample as well. This chain links TRBV29-1 with TRBJ1-1, with 7 bases that match TRBD1. CDR3 length: 14 residues. CDR1 and CDR2 from the germline V gene are SQVTM and ANQGSEA. J gave up 8 bases and V 6 bases, and 15 bases lay outside the gene matches. CDR3 region: CSVANRDSFLEAFF. DNA of the CDR3: TGCAGCGTGGCAAACCGGGACAGCTTCTTAGAAGCTTTCTTT.

This clone was observed a single time. The rearrangement uses TRBV28 and TRBJ1-2; D may be TRBD1 (6 bases). Germline CDR1 is MDHEN and CDR2 is SYDVKM. This CDR3 is built from 13 residues. Trimming cost V 6 bases and J 7 bases, with 15 bases left between them. This chain's CDR3 is CASSIQGGAGYTF. For the CDR3, the DNA is TGTGCCAGCAGCATACAGGGAGGTGCTGGCTACACCTTC.

The chain links TRBV5-1 to TRBJ2-3; unclear D gene. This CDR3 is built from 13 residues. Trimming took 0 bases from V and 4 from J, leaving 6 bases between them. CDR1 is SGHRS and CDR2 is YFSETQ in the germline V gene. CDR3 protein: CASSLGAADTQYF. The CDR3 region has the DNA TGCGCCAGCAGCTTGGGTGCGGCAGATACGCAGTATTTT.

The gene calls are TRBV7-2 and TRBJ2-7; D possibly corresponds to TRBD1 (5 bases). Germline V gives CDR1 SGHTA, CDR2 FQGNSA. The CDR3 consists of 18 residues. V was trimmed by 5 bases and J by 2 bases, leaving 25 bases between them. The CDR3 sequence is CASSPEAKKGKQTYEQYF. DNA for the CDR3: TGTGCCAGCAGCCCAGAGGCAAAAAAGGGGAAGCAAACCTACGAGCAGTACTTC. The whole variable domain, filled in from reference TRBV7-2 and TRBJ2-7, reads GAGVSQSPSNKVTEKGKDVELRCDPISGHTALYWYRQSLGQGLEFLIYFQGNSAPDKSGLPSDRFSAERTGGSVSTLTIQRTQQEDSAVYLCASSPEAKKGKQTYEQYFGPGTRLTVT.

The chain uses TRBV2 and TRBJ2-5, with a tentative D call TRBD2 (6 bases). The V gene's germline CDR1 is SNHLY and CDR2 FYNNEI. CDR3 length equals 14 residues. The germline V and J ends were trimmed by 1 base and 2 bases, with 8 bases remaining between them. For the CDR3, the DNA is TGTGCCAGCAGTGAAGGGCGGGAACAAGAGACCCAGTACTTC. It codes for CASSEGREQETQYF.

This clone was recorded a few times. The rearrangement joins TRBV5-5 to TRBJ2-5; possible D gene TRBD2, 6 bases. V lost 4 bases and J 2 bases, leaving 15 bases between the germline ends. This CDR3 contains 15 residues. Germline lookup yields CDR1 SGHKS and CDR2 YYEKEE (reference sequence). CDR3 in DNA: TGTGCCAGCAGCGTGAAGGGAGGAGAGCAAGAGACCCAGTACTTC. It encodes CASSVKGGEQETQYF. Drawing the rest from reference TRBV5-5 and TRBJ2-5, the complete variable domain is DAGVTQSPTHLIKTRGQQVTLRCSPISGHKSVSWYQQVLGQGPQFIFQYYEKEERGRGNFPDRFSARQFPNYSSELNVNALLLGDSALYLCASSVKGGEQETQYFGPGTRLLVL.

This clone was recorded once. The chain is built from TRBV7-9 and TRBJ2-7; 8 bases align to TRBD1. Germline CDR1 and CDR2: SEHNR and FQNEAQ (reference sequence). There are 15 residues in the CDR3. The V gene end was trimmed by 4 bases and the J gene end by 3 bases; junction bases not matched to a gene: 8. CDR3 nucleotides: TGTGCCAGCAGCTCCGGACAGGGTATCCGCTACGAGCAGTACTTC. This encodes CASSSGQGIRYEQYF.

The chain uses TRBV5-4 and TRBJ1-5; TRBD1 agrees at 7 bases. The CDR3 is made up of 13 amino acids. With 5 bases clipped from V and 7 bases from J, the junction kept 6 bases outside the gene matches. Germline assignment: CDR1 SGHNT and CDR2 YYREEE (reference sequence). CDR3 nucleotide sequence: TGTGCCAGCAGTCGGGGACAGATACAGCCCCAGCATTTT. It codes for CASSRGQIQPQHF.

The J gene is TRBJ1-1, the V gene TRBV29-1, with a tentative D call TRBD1 (5 bases). This CDR3 is 13 amino acids long. V was shortened by 7 bases and J by 0 bases, with 12 bases between the two germline ends. CDR1 and CDR2 (germline): SQVTM, ANQGSEA. The CDR3 sequence: CSARVDLNTEAFF. DNA for the CDR3: TGCAGCGCCAGGGTTGACTTGAACACTGAAGCTTTCTTT. The full variable domain, completed using reference TRBV29-1 and TRBJ1-1, is SAVISQKPSRDICQRGTSLTIQCQVDSQVTMMFWYRQQPGQSLTLIATANQGSEATYESGFVIDKFPISRPNLTFSTLTVSNMSPEDSSIYLCSARVDLNTEAFFGQGTRLTVV.

On this clone: A far more abundant clone sits one base away, making this likely a read error. The chain has TRBV10-3 and TRBJ1-2, with TRBD1 matching over 8 bases. Germline V gives CDR1 ENHRY, CDR2 SYGVKD. The CDR3 runs to 14 residues. This CDR3 reads CVMVRGQGDNGYTF. As DNA, the CDR3 is TGTGTCATGGTAAGAGGACAGGGAGATAATGGCTACACCTTC.

The chain has TRBV2 and TRBJ1-1; 9 bases match TRBD1. The CDR3 contains 14 residues. The germline V gene encodes CDR1 SNHLY and CDR2 FYNNEI. The trim removed 9 bases at V and 2 bases at J, leaving 7 bases unmatched. CDR3 in amino acids: CASCRDRANTEAFF. CDR3 in DNA: TGTGCCAGTTGCCGGGACAGGGCCAACACTGAAGCTTTCTTT. Together with reference TRBV2 and TRBJ1-1, the CDR3 gives the full variable domain: EPEVTQTPSHQVTQMGQEVILRCVPISNHLYFYWYRQILGQKVEFLVSFYNNEISEKSEIFDDQFSVERPDGSNFTLKIRSTKLEDSAMYFCASCRDRANTEAFFGQGTRLTVV.

This sequence joins TRBV2 and TRBJ2-1, with TRBD2 as a possible D gene (5 bases). The CDR3 is 14 amino acids. V gave up 4 bases and J gave up 8 bases, with 15 bases separating them. Germline values: CDR1 SNHLY, CDR2 FYNNEI. DNA for the CDR3: TGTGCCAGCAGTGTGGATGGCGGGTGCGATGAGCAGTTCTTC. Translation: CASSVDGGCDEQFF.

CDR3 DNA sequence: TGCAGCGTTTTGGGAGTCAGGGAAGGTTTCTCTACTACTCGGTACTTC. The encoded protein is CSVLGVREGFSTTRYF. The chain joins TRBV29-1 to TRBJ2-7; D tentatively fits TRBD1 or TRBD2 (5 bases each). Between the trimmed V and J ends, which lost 5 bases and 12 bases, there was a span of 32 bases. CDR1 SQVTM and CDR2 ANQGSEA come from the germline V gene. The CDR3 runs 16 residues.

This chain connects TRBV7-8 to TRBJ1-5; TRBD1 is a possible D gene (5 bases). Germline V CDR1 and CDR2: SGHVS, FQNEAQ. V lost 6 bases, J lost 4 bases, and 13 bases lay in between. The CDR3 has 14 amino acids. The CDR3 DNA reads TGTGCCAGCAGTTACGGGACGGAGAATCAGCCCCAGCATTTT. Its translation: CASSYGTENQPQHF.

V gene TRBV30 combines with J gene TRBJ2-2; 9 bases are shared with TRBD2. The CDR3 loop spans 15 amino acids. The ends lost 3 bases at V and 6 bases at J; junction bases unmatched: 8. CDR1 is GTSNPN and CDR2 is SVGIG in the germline V gene (reference sequence). CDR3 in DNA: TGTGCCTGGAGCGGCGGGAGGGCGCGGGCCGGGGAGCTGTTTTTT. It encodes CAWSGGRARAGELFF. Drawing the rest from reference TRBV30 and TRBJ2-2, the complete variable domain is SQTIHQWPATLVQPVGSPLSLECTVEGTSNPNLYWYRQAAGRGLQLLFYSVGIGQISSEVPQNLSASRPQDRQFILSSKKLLLSDSGFYLCAWSGGRARAGELFFGEGSRLTVL.

This rearrangement joins TRBV19 to TRBJ2-7; D not resolved. In germline, CDR1 is LNHDA, CDR2 SQIVND (reference sequence). CDR3 length: 14 residues. V lost 3 bases and J lost 4, with 13 bases in between. Here the CDR3 reads CASSMVGKEYEQYF. CDR3 coding DNA: TGTGCCAGTAGTATGGTGGGGAAAGAATACGAGCAGTACTTC.

At least ten counts were recorded for this clone. The sample holds other DNA sequences that translate to the same CDR3. The J gene is TRBJ2-5, the V gene TRBV28, with D uncertain. The CDR3 spans 13 residues. V was pared by 1 base and J by 5 bases, with 8 bases between. The V gene's germline CDR1 is MDHEN and CDR2 SYDVKM. In DNA form, the CDR3 reads TGTGCCAGCAGTTTATCAGGTCGGGAGACCCAGTACTTC. Translation: CASSLSGRETQYF.

For this clone: A far larger clone is one base from this, pointing to a likely read error. This same CDR3 is encoded by further DNA sequences in the sample. The V gene is TRBV25-1, the J gene TRBJ1-1; D remains unclear. CDR1 and CDR2 (germline): MGHDK, SYGVNS. V was clipped by 3 bases and J by 0 bases, with 8 bases between them. The CDR3 totals 14 residues. The CDR3 region has the DNA TGTGCCAGCAGTGATCGCAGCCTGAACACTGAAGCTTTCTTT. It yields the protein CASSDRSLNTEAFF.

The chain joins TRBV28 to TRBJ1-2, with D maybe TRBD1 (6 bases). This CDR3 has 14 amino acids. Germline-derived CDR1 and CDR2 are MDHEN and SYDVKM. V was clipped by 8 bases and J by 3 bases, with 16 bases between them. CDR3 nucleotides: TGTGCCAGCTCCCCGGGGGGCCTCCACTATGGCTACACCTTC. It translates to CASSPGGLHYGYTF.

The chain combines TRBV7-2 with TRBJ1-2, with D uncertain. Germline CDR1 is SGHTA and CDR2 is FQGNSA. The CDR3 is made up of 15 amino acids. Between the trimmed V and J ends, which lost 5 bases and 0 bases, there was a span of 13 bases. The CDR3 region has the DNA TGTGCCAGCAGCCGACCTTACAGAACTAACTATGGCTACACCTTC. It codes for CASSRPYRTNYGYTF. The complete variable domain, with remaining parts taken from reference TRBV7-2 and TRBJ1-2, reads GAGVSQSPSNKVTEKGKDVELRCDPISGHTALYWYRQSLGQGLEFLIYFQGNSAPDKSGLPSDRFSAERTGGSVSTLTIQRTQQEDSAVYLCASSRPYRTNYGYTFGSGTRLTVV.

The chain combines TRBV7-9 with TRBJ1-3; TRBD1 is a possible D gene (5 bases). The germline V gene encodes CDR1 SEHNR and CDR2 FQNEAQ (reference sequence). The CDR3 has 16 amino acids. V was shortened by 8 bases and J by 2 bases, with 19 bases between the two germline ends. CDR3 DNA: TGTGCCAGCTACCGGGACCGTGAACTAACTGGAAACACCATATATTTT. Translated: CASYRDRELTGNTIYF.

The chain uses TRBV10-3 and TRBJ2-5, with D perhaps TRBD2 (6 bases). V was pared by 0 bases and J by 6 bases, with 20 bases between. The CDR3 is made up of 17 amino acids. The germline gives CDR1 ENHRY, CDR2 SYGVKD. CDR3: CAISESSYRDSPKTQYF. The CDR3 DNA follows: TGTGCCATCAGTGAGTCGTCGTACCGGGACTCCCCCAAGACCCAGTACTTC.